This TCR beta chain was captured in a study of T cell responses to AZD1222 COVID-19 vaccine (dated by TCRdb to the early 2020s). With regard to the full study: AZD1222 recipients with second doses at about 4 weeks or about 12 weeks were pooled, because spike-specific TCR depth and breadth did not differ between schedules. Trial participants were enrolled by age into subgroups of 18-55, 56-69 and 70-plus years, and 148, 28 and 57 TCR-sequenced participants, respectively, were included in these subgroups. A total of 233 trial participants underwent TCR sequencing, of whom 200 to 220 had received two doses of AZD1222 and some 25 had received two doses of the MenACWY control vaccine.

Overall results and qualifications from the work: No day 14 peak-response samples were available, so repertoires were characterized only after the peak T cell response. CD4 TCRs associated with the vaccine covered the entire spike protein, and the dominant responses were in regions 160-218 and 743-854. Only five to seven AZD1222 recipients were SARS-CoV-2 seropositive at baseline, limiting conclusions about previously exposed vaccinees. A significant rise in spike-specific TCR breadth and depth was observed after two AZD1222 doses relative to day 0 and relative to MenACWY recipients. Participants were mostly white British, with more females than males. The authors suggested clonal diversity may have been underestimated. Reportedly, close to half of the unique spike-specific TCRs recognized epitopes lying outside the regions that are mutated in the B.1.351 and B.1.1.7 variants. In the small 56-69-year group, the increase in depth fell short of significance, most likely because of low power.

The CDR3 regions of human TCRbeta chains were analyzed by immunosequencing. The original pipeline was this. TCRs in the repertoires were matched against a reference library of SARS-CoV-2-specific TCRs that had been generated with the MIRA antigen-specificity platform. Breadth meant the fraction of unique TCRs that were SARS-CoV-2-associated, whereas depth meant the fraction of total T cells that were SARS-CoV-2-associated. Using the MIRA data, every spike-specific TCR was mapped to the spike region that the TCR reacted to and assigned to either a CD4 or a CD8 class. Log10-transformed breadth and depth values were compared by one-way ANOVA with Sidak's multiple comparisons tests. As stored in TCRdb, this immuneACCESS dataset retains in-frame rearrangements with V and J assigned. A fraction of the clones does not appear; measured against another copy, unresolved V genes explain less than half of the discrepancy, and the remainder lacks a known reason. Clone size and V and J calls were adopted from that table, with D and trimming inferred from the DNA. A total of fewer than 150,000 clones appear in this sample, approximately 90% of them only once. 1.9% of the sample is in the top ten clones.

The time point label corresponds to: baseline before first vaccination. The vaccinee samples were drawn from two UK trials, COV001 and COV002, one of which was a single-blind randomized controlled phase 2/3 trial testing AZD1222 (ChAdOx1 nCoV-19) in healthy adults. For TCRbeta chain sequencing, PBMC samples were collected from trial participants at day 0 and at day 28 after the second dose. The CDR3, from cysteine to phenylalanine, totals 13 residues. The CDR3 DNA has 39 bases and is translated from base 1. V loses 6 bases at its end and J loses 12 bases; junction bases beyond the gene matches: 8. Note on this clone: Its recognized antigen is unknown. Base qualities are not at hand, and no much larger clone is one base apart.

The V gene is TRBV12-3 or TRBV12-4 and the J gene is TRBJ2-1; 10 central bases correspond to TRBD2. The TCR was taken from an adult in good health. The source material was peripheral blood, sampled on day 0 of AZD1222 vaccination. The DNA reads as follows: TGTGCCAGCAGCCCAGCGGGAGGGCCATTGCAGTTCTTC. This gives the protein CASSPAGGPLQFF.